This TCR beta chain was documented in a study of a mutant IDH1 vaccine in newly diagnosed glioma. Study-wide context: Treatment recipients were roughly 62% male and about 40% female, and their mean age was around 40 years. Patients got radiotherapy, temozolomide, or both beforehand, and most got both.

The repertoire was sequenced with immunoSEQ multiplex PCR; TCRdb's copy has only in-frame clones and lacks some. The data hold 70,000 or so clones, with over 70% observed a single time. This clone has a handful of counts. This CDR3 comprises 14 residues. The germline gives CDR1 GTSNPN, CDR2 SVGIG (reference sequence). V lost 3 bases and J lost 6; bases outside the gene matches: 6. Stated time point: baseline, week 1 (first vaccination visit). The treatment denotes: pre-vaccination baseline after standard-of-care therapy. The receptor's source is a woman aged 18-29 years with glioma. Some clones in this sample may be carry-over from other donors' samples. The V call is TRBV30, the J call TRBJ2-2, with 8 bases aligning to TRBD1. Sequenced here: peripheral blood mononuclear cells (PBMCs), sampled from a glioma patient treated with radiotherapy, temozolomide or both. The CDR3 is CAWRGTGGPGELFF. CDR3 nucleotides: TGTGCCTGGAGAGGGACAGGCGGTCCCGGGGAGCTGTTTTTT.